Sequencing of this T cell receptor beta chain was carried out in a study of T cell repertoires in cytomegalovirus infection. Study information: The study used recently identified HLA-C-restricted and well-studied HLA-B-restricted CMV epitopes. Public signatures in TCR beta pointed to CMV infection and matching HLA type.

The trim removed 0 bases at V and 10 bases at J, leaving 9 bases unmatched. Looked up from germline, CDR1 is LGHNA and CDR2 is YSLEER. The CDR3 spans 16 residues. This clonotype was seen only a few times. Its target is unknown. In TCRdb, the reads were re-called with MiXCR into one record per CDR3 protein. The table includes fewer than 950,000 distinct CDR3 sequences, roughly 33% detected once. Broader study findings: Pooled public TCR beta family frequency picked out CMV carriers with the relevant HLA. It was HLA-C-restricted CMV-specific TCR beta clonotypes that dominated the response ex vivo.

The chain is built from TRBV4-3 and TRBJ2-2, with 9 bases identical to TRBD2. This TCR came from a human donor in good health (CMV status not recorded). Some clones in this sample may be carry-over from other donors' samples. Sequenced material: cultured CD8+ T cells from PBMCs, taken from culture after CMV antigen stimulation. CDR3 nucleotides: TGCGCCAGCAGCCAAGACTGGCGGGGGGGTTTTGAGGAGCTGTTTTTT. It specifies CASSQDWRGGFEELFF.